This T cell receptor beta chain stems from a study of cytomegalovirus exposure and HLA in healthy donors. Worth noting for this clone: Its cognate antigen is unknown.

The protocol was immunoSEQ multiplex PCR, while the TCRdb copy is restricted to in-frame clones and leaves out a portion. The data show over 90,000 clones, about 95% seen once. Findings and limits, study-wide: Per published reports, the classifier diagnosed cytomegalovirus status with high specificity and sensitivity.

The CDR3 is 16 residues long. The sequencing input was PBMCs. The receptor comes from a woman between 18 and 29 years old in good health and CMV-seronegative. The chain combines TRBV12-2 with TRBJ2-1; the listed D gene, TRBD1, was not tested against the DNA. TRBV12-2 counts as a pseudogene. CDR3: CASRSRGQGASHEQFF. The CDR3 nucleotides are TGTGCAAGTCGCTCGCGAGGACAGGGGGCTTCTCATGAGCAGTTCTTC.